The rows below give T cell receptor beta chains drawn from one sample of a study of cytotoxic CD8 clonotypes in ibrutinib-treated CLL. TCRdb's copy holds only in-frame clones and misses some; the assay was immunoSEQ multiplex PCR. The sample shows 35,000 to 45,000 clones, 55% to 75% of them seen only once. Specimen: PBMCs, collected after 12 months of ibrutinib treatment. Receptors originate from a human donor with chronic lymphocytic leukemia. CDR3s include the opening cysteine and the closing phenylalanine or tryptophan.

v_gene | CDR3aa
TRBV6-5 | CASRRGQGTGELFF
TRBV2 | CASRGQQGSYGYTF
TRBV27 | CASSLSRSGETQYF
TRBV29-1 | CSANGGSMTDTQYF
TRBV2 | CASSPPGGHGNEKLFF
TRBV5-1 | CASSMVSGPNTGELFF
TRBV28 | CASTGQGAWGGNTIYF
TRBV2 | CASRPDRGRSTGELFF
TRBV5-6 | CASSLEASGIYKTQYF
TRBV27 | CASIRYREGHEQFF
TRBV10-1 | CASSEVLDSEAFF
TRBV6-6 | CASTKAGRTDTQYF
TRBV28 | CASSSLSEEQYF
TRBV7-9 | CASSPGGGFQPQHF
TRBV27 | CASSLRRERSYEQYF
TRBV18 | CASSPTGREQFF
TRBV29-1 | CSVRNTGELFF
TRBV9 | CASNPVAGGMGPWGTGELFF
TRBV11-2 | CASSLGARGYSTDTQYF
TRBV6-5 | CASGQDWYQETQYF
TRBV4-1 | CASSEGPGTTNTGELFF
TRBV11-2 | CASSTWDRTSYTF
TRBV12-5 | CASGLVAGGNTGELFF
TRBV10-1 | CASRSSGAPTDTQYF
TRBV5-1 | CASSLGPGENTEAFF
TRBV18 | CASSPQGQGSPNQPQHF
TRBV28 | CASSSYQKDYEQYF
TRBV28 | CASSLRASGRYEQFF
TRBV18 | CASSPTGRDGYTF
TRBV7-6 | CASSSTTRGSGANVLTF
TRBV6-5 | CASRPRASSYEQYF
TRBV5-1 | CASSLRGIVTDTQYF
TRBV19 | CASSNSGGGENEQFF
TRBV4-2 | CASSQATSASYNEQFF
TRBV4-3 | CASSQDRGKQFF
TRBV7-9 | CASSPLILIAGTRETQYF
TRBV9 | CASSVELAGVPSTDTQYF
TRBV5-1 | CASSLAEDTQYF
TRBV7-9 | CASSLGGLKRQFF
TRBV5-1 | CASSQGAGSEAFF
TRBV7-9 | CASSLEGYSYEQYF
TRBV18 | CASSPGSGNYNEQFF
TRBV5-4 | CASSLGALGLDSPLHF
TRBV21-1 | CASSKARISVRRFF
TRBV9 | CASSVQAATDTQYF
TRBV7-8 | CASSAGTNYEQYF
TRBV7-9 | CASRPGTAKTQYF